The 6 T cell receptor beta chains below all came from one sample that was sequenced in a study of Tregs in tolerant kidney transplant recipients. Method: immunoSEQ multiplex PCR; TCRdb's copy keeps in-frame clones and lacks some. This sample has some 21,000 clones, with 81% found just once. Related graft donors supplied nonmyeloablative bone marrow transplants, and mixed chimerism was transient. The source was CD8+ T cells from blood (PBMCs), collected 6 months after the transplant. These receptors were taken from a human patient who received a combined kidney and bone marrow transplant. Some T cells may be provided by the graft donor.

This chain connects TRBV5-4 to TRBJ2-3; 7 nucleotides line up with TRBD1. V shed 4 bases and J 14 bases; nucleotides not matched to a gene: 10. The CDR3 consists of 12 residues. Germline V gives CDR1 SGHNT, CDR2 YYREEE (reference sequence). The chain's CDR3 is CASSNKGTARYF. As DNA, the CDR3 is TGTGCCAGCAGCAATAAAGGGACAGCTCGGTATTTT.

This sequence joins TRBV6-5 and TRBJ1-2, with a weak D call TRBD1 (6 bases). The CDR3 sequence is 14 residues long. Trimming took 7 bases from V and 1 from J, leaving 13 bases between them. CDR1 and CDR2 (germline): MNHEY, SVGAGI. CDR3 region: CASTENRDNYGYTF. The CDR3 nucleotides read TGTGCCAGCACCGAAAACAGGGATAACTATGGCTACACCTTC.

This chain joins TRBV6-6 and TRBJ1-3; a weak D match, TRBD1 (6 bases). Looked up from germline, CDR1 is MNHNY and CDR2 is SVGAGI (reference sequence). The CDR3 extends over 14 amino acids. V lost 5 bases, J lost 1 base, and 9 bases lay in between. The CDR3 DNA reads as TGTGCCAGCAGTCCAACAGGGTCTGGAAACACCATATATTTT. Encoded protein: CASSPTGSGNTIYF.

V and J are TRBV6-6 and TRBJ1-5; the D is unclear. Germline CDR1 and CDR2: MNHNY and SVGAGI (reference sequence). CDR3 size: 10 residues. V was shortened by 9 bases and J by 4 bases, with 4 bases between the two germline ends. This CDR3 reads CASPNQPQHF. The CDR3 DNA sequence: TGTGCCAGTCCGAATCAGCCCCAGCATTTT.

This clone was recorded a few times. V usage is TRBV11-2 and J usage is TRBJ2-2; the match to TRBD1 covers 11 bases. The V gene's germline CDR1 is SGHAT and CDR2 FQNNGV. The ends lost 1 base at V and 7 bases at J; junction bases unmatched: 2. The length of the CDR3 is 15 residues. The CDR3 nucleotides are TGTGCCAGCAGCTTAGGGACAGGGGGCATCGGGGAGCTGTTTTTT. Amino acid sequence: CASSLGTGGIGELFF.

V gene TRBV9 combines with J gene TRBJ1-2; the match to TRBD1 covers 9 bases. Looked up from germline, CDR1 is SGDLS and CDR2 is YYNGEE. With 4 bases clipped from V and 4 bases from J, the junction kept 2 bases outside the gene matches. This CDR3 is 13 amino acids long. CDR3 nucleotide sequence: TGTGCCAGCAGCCTGGGACAGGGCTATGGCTACACCTTC. The encoded protein is CASSLGQGYGYTF.